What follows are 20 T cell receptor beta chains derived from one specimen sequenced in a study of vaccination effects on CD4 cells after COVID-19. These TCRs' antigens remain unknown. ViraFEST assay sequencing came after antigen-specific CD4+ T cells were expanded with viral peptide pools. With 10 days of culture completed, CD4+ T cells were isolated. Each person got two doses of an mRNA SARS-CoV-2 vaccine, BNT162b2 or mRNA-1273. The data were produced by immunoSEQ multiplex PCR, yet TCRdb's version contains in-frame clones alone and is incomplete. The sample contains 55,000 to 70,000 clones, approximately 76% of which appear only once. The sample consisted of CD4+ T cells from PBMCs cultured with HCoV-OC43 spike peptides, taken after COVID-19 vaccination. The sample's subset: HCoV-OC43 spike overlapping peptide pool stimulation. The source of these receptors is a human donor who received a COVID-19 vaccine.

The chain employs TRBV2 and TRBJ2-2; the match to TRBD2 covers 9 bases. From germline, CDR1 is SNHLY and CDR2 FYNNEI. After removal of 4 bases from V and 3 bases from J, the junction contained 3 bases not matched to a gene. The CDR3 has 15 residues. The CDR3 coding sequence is TGTGCCAGCAGTGCTAGCGGGACGGACACCGGGGAGCTGTTTTTT. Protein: CASSASGTDTGELFF.

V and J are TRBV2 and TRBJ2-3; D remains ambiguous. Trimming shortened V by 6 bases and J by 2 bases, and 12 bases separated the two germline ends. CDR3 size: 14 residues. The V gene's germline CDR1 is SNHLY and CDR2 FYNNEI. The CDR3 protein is CASSIGRVTDTQYF. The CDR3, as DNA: TGTGCCAGCAGCATAGGACGGGTCACAGATACGCAGTATTTT.

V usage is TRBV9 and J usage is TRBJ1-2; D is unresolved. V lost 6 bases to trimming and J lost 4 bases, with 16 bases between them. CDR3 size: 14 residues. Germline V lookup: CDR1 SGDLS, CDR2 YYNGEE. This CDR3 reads CASKTALAGYGYTF. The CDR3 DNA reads TGTGCCAGCAAAACTGCTCTCGCGGGCTATGGCTACACCTTC.

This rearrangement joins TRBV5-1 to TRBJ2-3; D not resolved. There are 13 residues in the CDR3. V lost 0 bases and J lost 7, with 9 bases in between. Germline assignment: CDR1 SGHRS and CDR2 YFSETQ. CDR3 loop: CASSLAGDYTQYF. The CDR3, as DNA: TGCGCCAGCAGCTTGGCGGGCGATTATACGCAGTATTTT.

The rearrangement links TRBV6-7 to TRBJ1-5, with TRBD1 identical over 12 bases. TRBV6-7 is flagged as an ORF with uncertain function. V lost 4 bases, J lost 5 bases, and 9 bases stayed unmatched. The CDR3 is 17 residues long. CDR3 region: CASSFGTGGRTHQPQHF. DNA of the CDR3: TGTGCCAGCAGTTTCGGGACAGGGGGCCGAACCCATCAGCCCCAGCATTTT.

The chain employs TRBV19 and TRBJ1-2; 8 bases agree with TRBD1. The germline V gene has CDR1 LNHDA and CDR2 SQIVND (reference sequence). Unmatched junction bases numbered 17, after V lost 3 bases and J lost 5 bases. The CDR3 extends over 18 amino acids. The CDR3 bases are TGTGCCAGTAGTATGCGGCAGGGGGCGACCGATAGGCATTATGGCTACACCTTC. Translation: CASSMRQGATDRHYGYTF.

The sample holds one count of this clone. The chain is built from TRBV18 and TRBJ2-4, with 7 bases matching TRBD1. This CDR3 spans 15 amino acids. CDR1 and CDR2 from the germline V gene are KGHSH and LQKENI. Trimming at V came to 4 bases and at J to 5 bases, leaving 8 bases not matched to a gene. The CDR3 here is CASSRRDRTENIQYF. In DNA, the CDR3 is TGTGCCAGCTCACGACGGGACAGAACGGAAAACATTCAGTACTTC. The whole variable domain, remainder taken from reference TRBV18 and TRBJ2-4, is NAGVMQNPRHLVRRRGQEARLRCSPMKGHSHVYWYRQLPEEGLKFMVYLQKENIIDESGMPKERFSAEFPKEGPSILRIQQVVRGDSAAYFCASSRRDRTENIQYFGAGTRLSVL.

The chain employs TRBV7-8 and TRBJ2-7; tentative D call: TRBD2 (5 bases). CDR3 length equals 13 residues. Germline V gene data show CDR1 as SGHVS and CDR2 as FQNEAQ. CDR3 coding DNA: TGTGCCAGCAGCCTAGCACCCGGGAACGAGCAGTACGTC. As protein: CASSLAPGNEQYV.

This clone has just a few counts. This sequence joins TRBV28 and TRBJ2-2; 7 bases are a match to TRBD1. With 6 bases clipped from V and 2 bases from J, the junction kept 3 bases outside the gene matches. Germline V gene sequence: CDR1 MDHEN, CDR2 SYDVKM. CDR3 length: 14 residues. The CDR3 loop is CASSRQGNTGELFF. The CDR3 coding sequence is TGTGCCAGCAGCCGACAGGGTAACACCGGGGAGCTGTTTTTT.

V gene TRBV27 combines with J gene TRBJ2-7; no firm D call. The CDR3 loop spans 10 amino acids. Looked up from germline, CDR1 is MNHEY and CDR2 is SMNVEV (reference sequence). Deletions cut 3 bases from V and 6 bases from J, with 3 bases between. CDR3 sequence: CASSLPEQYV. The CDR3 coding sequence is TGTGCCAGCAGTTTGCCCGAGCAGTACGTC.

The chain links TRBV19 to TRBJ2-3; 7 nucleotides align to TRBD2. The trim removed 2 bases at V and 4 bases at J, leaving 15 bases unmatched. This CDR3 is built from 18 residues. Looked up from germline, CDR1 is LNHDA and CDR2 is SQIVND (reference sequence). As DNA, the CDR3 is TGTGCCAGTAGTATACTCCGTGTTGGGGGGGGGACTGCAGATACGCAGTATTTT. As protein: CASSILRVGGGTADTQYF.

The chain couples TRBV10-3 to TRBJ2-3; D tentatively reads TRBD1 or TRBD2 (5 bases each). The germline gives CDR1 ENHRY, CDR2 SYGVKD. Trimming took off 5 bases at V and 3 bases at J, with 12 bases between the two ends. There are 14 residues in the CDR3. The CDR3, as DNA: TGTGCCATCAGTAGGGGAGAAAGGACAGATACGCAGTATTTT. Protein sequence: CAISRGERTDTQYF.

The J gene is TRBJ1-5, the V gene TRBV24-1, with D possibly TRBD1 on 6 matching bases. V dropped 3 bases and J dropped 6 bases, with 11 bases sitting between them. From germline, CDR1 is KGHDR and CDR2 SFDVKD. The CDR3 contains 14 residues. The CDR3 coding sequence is TGTGCCACCAGTGATGGCAGGGGAACTCAGCCCCAGCATTTT. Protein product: CATSDGRGTQPQHF.

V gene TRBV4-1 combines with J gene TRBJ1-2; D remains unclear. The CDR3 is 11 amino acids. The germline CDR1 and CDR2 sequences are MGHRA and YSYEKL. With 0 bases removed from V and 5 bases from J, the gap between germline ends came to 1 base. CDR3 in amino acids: CASSQEYGYTF. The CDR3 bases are TGCGCCAGCAGCCAAGAGTATGGCTACACCTTC.

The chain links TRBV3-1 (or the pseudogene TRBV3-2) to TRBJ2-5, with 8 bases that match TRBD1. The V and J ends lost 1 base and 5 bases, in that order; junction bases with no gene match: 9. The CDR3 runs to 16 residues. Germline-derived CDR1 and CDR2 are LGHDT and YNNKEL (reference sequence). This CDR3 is CASSQVSGQGTETQYF. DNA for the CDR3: TGTGCCAGCAGCCAAGTATCCGGACAGGGCACGGAGACCCAGTACTTC.

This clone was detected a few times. CDR3 loop: CASGTLTEAFF. The CDR3 DNA follows: TGTGCCAGCGGGACACTCACTGAAGCTTTCTTT. The chain joins TRBV28 to TRBJ1-1; D might be TRBD1 (6 bases). V was pared by 8 bases and J by 4 bases, with 8 bases between. The CDR3 totals 11 residues. CDR1 MDHEN and CDR2 SYDVKM come from the germline V gene. The variable domain in full, completed from reference TRBV28 and TRBJ1-1, reads DVKVTQSSRYLVKRTGEKVFLECVQDMDHENMFWYRQDPGLGLRLIYFSYDVKMKEKGDIPEGYSVSREKKERFSLILESASTNQTSMYLCASGTLTEAFFGQGTRLTVV.

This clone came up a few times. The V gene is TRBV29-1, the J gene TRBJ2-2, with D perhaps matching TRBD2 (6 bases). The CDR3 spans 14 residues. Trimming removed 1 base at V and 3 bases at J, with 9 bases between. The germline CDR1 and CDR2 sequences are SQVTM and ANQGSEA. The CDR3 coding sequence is TGCAGCGTTGAAGGCGGGGCGGACACCGGGGAGCTGTTTTTT. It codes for CSVEGGADTGELFF.

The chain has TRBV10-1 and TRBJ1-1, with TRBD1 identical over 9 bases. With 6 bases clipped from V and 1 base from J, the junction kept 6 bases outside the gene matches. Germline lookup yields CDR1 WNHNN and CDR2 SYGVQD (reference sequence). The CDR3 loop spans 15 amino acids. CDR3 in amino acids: CASSPGQGSNTEAFF. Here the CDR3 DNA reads TGCGCCAGCAGCCCCGGACAGGGGTCGAACACTGAAGCTTTCTTT.

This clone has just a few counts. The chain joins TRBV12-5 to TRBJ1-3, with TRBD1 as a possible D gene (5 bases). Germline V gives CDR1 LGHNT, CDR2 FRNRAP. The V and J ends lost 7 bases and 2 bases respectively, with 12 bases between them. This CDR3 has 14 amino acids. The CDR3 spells CASAAGTPGNTIYF. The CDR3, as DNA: TGTGCTAGTGCCGCCGGGACTCCTGGAAACACCATATATTTT.

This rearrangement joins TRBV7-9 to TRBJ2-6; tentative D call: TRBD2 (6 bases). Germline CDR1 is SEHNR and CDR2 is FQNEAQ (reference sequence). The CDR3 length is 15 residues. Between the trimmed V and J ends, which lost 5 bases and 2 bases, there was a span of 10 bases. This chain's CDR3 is CASSLSGAGANVLTF. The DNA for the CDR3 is TGTGCCAGCAGCCTATCGGGAGCTGGGGCCAACGTCCTGACTTTC.